This T cell receptor (beta chain) was sequenced for a study of T cells after yellow fever vaccination. For the study at large: The fractions with low cell numbers were processed using SMART-Seq v4 Ultra Low Input. Overall study findings and caveats: In post-booster samples, most primary-vaccination clones reappeared (roughly 96% CD4, 70% to 90% CD8).

CDR1 is MGHRA and CDR2 is YSYEKL in the germline V gene. The CDR3 is made up of 18 amino acids. V lost 6 bases to trimming and J lost 7 bases; unmatched junction nucleotides: 15. TCRdb used MiXCR to reprocess the 5' RACE reads, holding one entry per CDR3 protein. This sample has approximately 300,000 distinct CDR3 sequences, with approximately 11% found just once. As to this clonotype: Its specificity is unknown.

This TCR was sampled from a man aged 18 to 30 who received the YFV17D yellow fever vaccine. This chain links TRBV4-1 with TRBJ1-6; TRBD1 matches 10 bases. The sample here was CD4+ T cells sorted from PBMCs, taken 45 days after the yellow fever booster vaccination. The CDR3 loop reads CASRTGTGEGWRNSPLHF. CDR3 bases: TGCGCCAGCAGGACCGGGACAGGGGAAGGGTGGCGAAATTCACCCCTCCACTTT.